The rows below give T cell receptor beta chains drawn from one sample of a study of circulating CD8 cells and anti-PD-1 response in melanoma. One entry per CDR3 protein, called by TCRdb with MiXCR from the reads. The sample consists of over a thousand distinct CDR3 sequences, 8% to 13% of them appearing once. The specimen comprised CD8+ T cells from PBMCs, sampled at baseline or after one month of anti-PD-1 therapy (not recorded which). These receptors were collected from a human donor with melanoma. Each CDR3 is given with its conserved first and last residue. Each record gives: D gene, J gene, V gene, clone size, CDR3 length, CDR3 DNA, CDR3 protein. The D gene is left open where the match is weak. For some rows the clone size is stated as once, few or many, or as a class when expanded; others skip it.

NA	TRBJ2-3	TRBV20-1	medium-sized	13	TGCAGTGCTAGGGGCGGGCCCACAGATACGCAGTATTTT	CSARGGPTDTQYF
TRBD2	TRBJ2-7	TRBV20-1	medium-sized	13	TGCAGTGCTATCAGCGGGGATGCCTACGAGCAGTACTTC	CSAISGDAYEQYF
NA	TRBJ2-5	TRBV7-3	medium-sized	14	TGTGCCAGCAGCTTGACAGGTATCCAAGAGACCCAGTACTTC	CASSLTGIQETQYF
NA	TRBJ2-3	TRBV25-1	medium-sized	12	TGTGCCAGCGGATGGGGCACAGATACGCAGTATTTT	CASGWGTDTQYF
NA	TRBJ1-2	TRBV6-6	medium-sized	13	TGTGCCAGCAGTTATTCCCCGCGTCATGGCTACACCTTC	CASSYSPRHGYTF
NA	TRBJ2-3	TRBV27	medium-sized	14	TGTGCTGCAGGTCTTAGCGGTAGCACAGATACGCAGTATTTT	CAAGLSGSTDTQYF
NA	TRBJ1-2	TRBV27	medium-sized	15	TGTGCCAGCAGTCCACAGGGAGGATCCTTCTATGGCTACACCTTC	CASSPQGGSFYGYTF
TRBD2	TRBJ2-1	TRBV7-2	medium-sized	16	TGTGCCAGCAGCCAACTAGCGGGGGCTTCCAGCAATGAGCAGTTCTTC	CASSQLAGASSNEQFF
NA	TRBJ2-5	TRBV12-3/TRBV12-4	medium-sized	13	TGTGCCAGCAGTCCTACAGGGCAGGAGACCCAGTACTTC	CASSPTGQETQYF
NA	TRBJ2-1	TRBV14	medium-sized	11	TGTGCCAGCAGCCAGGGTAATGAGCAGTTCTTC	CASSQGNEQFF
NA	TRBJ1-6	TRBV28	few	17	TGTGCCAGCAGTTTACCAGGGAGGGACTCCCTGAGTTCACCCCTCCACTTT	CASSLPGRDSLSSPLHF
NA	TRBJ2-6	TRBV19	large	15	TGTGCCAGTAGTATTCTGGGTTCTGGGGCCAACGTCCTGACTTTC	CASSILGSGANVLTF
NA	TRBJ2-7	TRBV5-6	NA	12	TGTGCCAGCAGCTTCGGCGGGTACGAGCAGTACTTC	CASSFGGYEQYF
NA	TRBJ1-5	TRBV25-1	large	12	TGTGCCAGCTCTGATGGGGTCCAGCCCCAGCATTTT	CASSDGVQPQHF
NA	TRBJ2-3	TRBV19	medium-sized	17	TGTGCCAGTAGTATAGTCTTGGACGGAGATTACACAGATACGCAGTATTTT	CASSIVLDGDYTDTQYF
NA	TRBJ2-7	TRBV9	medium-sized	15	TGTGCCAGCGCTCTCTACGGAGGGAGCTCCTACGAGCAGTACTTC	CASALYGGSSYEQYF
NA	TRBJ2-7	TRBV5-4	NA	13	TGTGCCAGCAGCCCCCGAGGGACCTACGAGCAGTACTTC	CASSPRGTYEQYF
NA	TRBJ2-1	TRBV29-1	medium-sized	13	TGCAGCGTTAAGGGACGGTCCTACAATGAGCAGTTCTTC	CSVKGRSYNEQFF
NA	TRBJ2-5	TRBV7-8	medium-sized	15	TGTGCCAGCAGCTCCGCGGGACCATCCCAAGAGACCCAGTACTTC	CASSSAGPSQETQYF
NA	TRBJ2-7	TRBV20-1	medium-sized	13	TGCAGTGCTAGAGGACTAGGGACCGACGAGCAGTACTTC	CSARGLGTDEQYF
NA	TRBJ2-1	TRBV20-1	medium-sized	16	TGCAGTGCTAGAGATCTGGTGGGGGACGCCTACAATGAGCAGTTCTTC	CSARDLVGDAYNEQFF
NA	TRBJ1-4	TRBV2	NA	15	TGTGCCAGCAGGGCCAACGGGGCGACTAATGAAAAACTGTTTTTT	CASRANGATNEKLFF
TRBD1	TRBJ2-7	TRBV4-3	large	16	TGCGCCAGCAGCTTCAGCGGGACAGGGGAGTCCTACGAGCAGTACTTC	CASSFSGTGESYEQYF
NA	TRBJ2-3	TRBV5-1	medium-sized	15	TGCGCCAGCATGAACCGGGACCCGATCGGGGGGCCGCAGTATTTT	CASMNRDPIGGPQYF
TRBD1	TRBJ2-5	TRBV29-1	few	12	TGCAGCGTCTGGACAGGGGATGAGACCCAGTACTTC	CSVWTGDETQYF
TRBD1	TRBJ2-7	TRBV20-1	few	15	TGCAGTGCTAGAGACCGGGACAGGGGGTACTACGAGCAGTACTTC	CSARDRDRGYYEQYF
NA	TRBJ2-3	TRBV7-8	NA	13	TGTGCCAGCAGCTTGCCGAGCACAGATACGCAGTATTTT	CASSLPSTDTQYF
NA	TRBJ2-1	TRBV4-2	few	14	TGTGCCAGCAGCCTGTCAGGGTCCTACAATGAGCAGTTCTTC	CASSLSGSYNEQFF
NA	TRBJ1-2	TRBV14	large	15	TGTGCCAGCAGCCAATCCGGGGTTACCGGACGGGGCTACACCTTC	CASSQSGVTGRGYTF
TRBD2	TRBJ2-3	TRBV19	medium-sized	17	TGTGCCAGCAGTATTGTCCTAGCGGGGGGGCCGGCAGATACGCAGTATTTT	CASSIVLAGGPADTQYF
TRBD1	TRBJ1-2	TRBV19	large	13	TGTGCCAGTAGTATTGGGACAGGGGATGGCTACACCTTC	CASSIGTGDGYTF
NA	TRBJ2-3	TRBV27	medium-sized	14	TGTGCCAGCAGTTTCTCTGGGAGCACAGATACGCAGTATTTT	CASSFSGSTDTQYF
NA	TRBJ2-3	TRBV28	large	17	TGTGCCAGCACCCAGCCGCCATGGGGGTCTAGCACAGATACGCAGTATTTT	CASTQPPWGSSTDTQYF
NA	TRBJ1-1	TRBV6-1	medium-sized	14	TGTGCCAGCAGTGAAAGGCAGGGTCAAACTGAAGCTTTCTTT	CASSERQGQTEAFF
TRBD2	TRBJ2-1	TRBV20-1	medium-sized	15	TGCAGTGCTTCTGCCCAGCGGGGGGGGTACAATGAGCAGTTCTTC	CSASAQRGGYNEQFF
NA	TRBJ2-3	TRBV11-2	NA	17	TGTGCCAGCACCCTCATGGTCGGTGGGGGTTACACAGATACGCAGTATTTT	CASTLMVGGGYTDTQYF
NA	TRBJ2-1	TRBV19	few	15	TGTGCCAGTAGTATTTCGGGGGGCCCCTACAATGAGCAGTTCTTC	CASSISGGPYNEQFF
NA	TRBJ2-1	TRBV25-1	medium-sized	16	TGTGCCAGCAGTGAATCCCGACAGGATTTTTACAATGAGCAGTTCTTC	CASSESRQDFYNEQFF
NA	TRBJ1-2	TRBV5-1	medium-sized	14	TGCGCCAGCAGCTTGGACAGGGCAAACTATGGCTACACCTTC	CASSLDRANYGYTF
NA	TRBJ2-1	TRBV19	medium-sized	15	TGTGCCAGTAGCCTTCTAGCTGGGAGGTTTAATGAGCAGTTCTTC	CASSLLAGRFNEQFF
TRBD2	TRBJ2-1	TRBV2	large	20	TGTGCCAGCAGTGAATCTGGGCTCTTAAGCGGGGGTCTCTCCTACAATGAGCAGTTCTTC	CASSESGLLSGGLSYNEQFF
TRBD1	TRBJ2-7	TRBV20-1	NA	14	TGCAGTGCTAGAGGCGACAGGGAGTCCTCCGAGCAGTACTTC	CSARGDRESSEQYF
TRBD1	TRBJ1-5	TRBV5-6	medium-sized	17	TGTGCCAGCAGCTTTTGGGGGACAGGGGTATCCTATCAGCCCCAGCATTTT	CASSFWGTGVSYQPQHF
NA	TRBJ2-1	TRBV7-3	few	15	TGTGCCAGCAGCTTAGGGGCGGGGCCCTACAATGAGCAGTTCTTC	CASSLGAGPYNEQFF
NA	TRBJ1-4	TRBV9	medium-sized	16	TGTGCCAGCAGCGTAGGTGAGCAGGGAGGGGATGAAAAACTGTTTTTT	CASSVGEQGGDEKLFF
NA	TRBJ2-3	TRBV14	medium-sized	13	TGTGCCAGCAGCCCCTTTGTCACAGATACGCAGTATTTT	CASSPFVTDTQYF
NA	TRBJ1-1	TRBV5-5	NA	15	TGTGCCAGCAGACCTATCGGGGGATTGAACACTGAAGCTTTCTTT	CASRPIGGLNTEAFF
NA	TRBJ1-3	TRBV19	medium-sized	14	TGTGCCAGTAGTACGTTAATCTCTGGAAACACCATATATTTT	CASSTLISGNTIYF
TRBD2	TRBJ2-3	TRBV27	hyperexpanded	14	TGTGCCAGCAGTTTAGCGGGGGGCACAGATACGCAGTATTTT	CASSLAGGTDTQYF
TRBD1	TRBJ2-7	TRBV27	large	12	TGTGCCAGCAGTCAGACAGGGTCCGAGCAGTACTTC	CASSQTGSEQYF
NA	TRBJ1-2	TRBV27	medium-sized	15	TGTGCCAGCAGTCCGTATACCGGGACGAACTATGGCTACACCTTC	CASSPYTGTNYGYTF
NA	TRBJ2-1	TRBV28	NA	14	TGTGCCAGCACCTTGGACCTCACTGGTAATGAGCAGTTCTTC	CASTLDLTGNEQFF
TRBD1	TRBJ1-1	TRBV20-1	medium-sized	14	TGCAGTGCACCGGGACAGGGAGGGAACACTGAAGCTTTCTTT	CSAPGQGGNTEAFF
NA	TRBJ2-1	TRBV9	medium-sized	13	TGTGCCAGCCACCCTCCAGGCGTGAATGAGCAGTTCTTC	CASHPPGVNEQFF
TRBD2	TRBJ2-3	TRBV29-1	medium-sized	15	TGCAGCGTCCCAGGACTAGCGGGCCTCACAGATACGCAGTATTTT	CSVPGLAGLTDTQYF
NA	TRBJ2-1	TRBV9	medium-sized	16	TGTGCCAGCAGCGTAGAATCGACGGGAACCTACAATGAGCAGTTCTTC	CASSVESTGTYNEQFF
NA	TRBJ2-7	TRBV10-2	large	11	TGCGCCAGCAGTGAGTCGGGCGAGCAGTACTTC	CASSESGEQYF
TRBD2	TRBJ2-5	TRBV9	few	19	TGTGCCAGCAGCTCGCCACGGGAGGAGGCTAGCGGGGGGCAAGAGACCCAGTACTTC	CASSSPREEASGGQETQYF
TRBD2	TRBJ2-5	TRBV7-8	large	17	TGTGCCAGCAGCCAAGGGACTAGCGGGGAAATTAAAGAGACCCAGTACTTC	CASSQGTSGEIKETQYF
TRBD1	TRBJ2-7	TRBV5-5	medium-sized	12	TGTGCCAGCAGCTTTACAGGGGACGAGCAGTACTTC	CASSFTGDEQYF